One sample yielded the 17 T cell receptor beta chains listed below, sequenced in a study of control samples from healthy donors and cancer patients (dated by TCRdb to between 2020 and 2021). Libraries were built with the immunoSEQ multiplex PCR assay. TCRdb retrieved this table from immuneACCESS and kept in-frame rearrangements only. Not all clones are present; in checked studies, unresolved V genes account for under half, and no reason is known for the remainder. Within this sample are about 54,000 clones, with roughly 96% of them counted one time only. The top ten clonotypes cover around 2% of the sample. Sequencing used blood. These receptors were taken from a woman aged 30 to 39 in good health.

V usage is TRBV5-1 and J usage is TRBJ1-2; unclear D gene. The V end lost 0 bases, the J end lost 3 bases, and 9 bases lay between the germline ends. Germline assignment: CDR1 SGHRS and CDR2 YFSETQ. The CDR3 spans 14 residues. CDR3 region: CASSLDSHYYGYTF. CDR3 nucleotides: TGCGCCAGCAGCTTGGACAGCCACTACTATGGCTACACCTTC.

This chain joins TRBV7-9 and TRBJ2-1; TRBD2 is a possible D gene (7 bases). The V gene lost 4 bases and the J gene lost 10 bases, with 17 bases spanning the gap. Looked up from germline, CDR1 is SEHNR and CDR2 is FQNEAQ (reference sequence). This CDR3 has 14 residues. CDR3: CASSYWDTGGEQFF. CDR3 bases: TGTGCCAGCAGCTACTGGGACACGGGGGGAGAGCAGTTCTTC.

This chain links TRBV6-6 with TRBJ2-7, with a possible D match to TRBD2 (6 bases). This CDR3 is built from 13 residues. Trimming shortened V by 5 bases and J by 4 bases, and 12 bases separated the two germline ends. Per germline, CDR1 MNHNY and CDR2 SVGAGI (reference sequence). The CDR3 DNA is TGTGCCAGCAGTCCCCGGGGGAGGTACGAGCAGTACTTC. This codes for CASSPRGRYEQYF.

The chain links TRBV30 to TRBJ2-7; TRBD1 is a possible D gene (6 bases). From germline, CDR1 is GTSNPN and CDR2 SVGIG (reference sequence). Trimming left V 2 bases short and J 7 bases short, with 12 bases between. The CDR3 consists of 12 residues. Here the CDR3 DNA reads TGTGCCTGGAGTCTCAGGGGAATAGAGCAGTACTTC. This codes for CAWSLRGIEQYF.

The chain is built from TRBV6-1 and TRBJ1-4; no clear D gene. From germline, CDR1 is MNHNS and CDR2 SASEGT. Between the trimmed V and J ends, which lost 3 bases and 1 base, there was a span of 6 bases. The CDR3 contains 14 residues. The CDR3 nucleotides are TGTGCCAGCAGTGACAGAAGAACTAATGAAAAACTGTTTTTT. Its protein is CASSDRRTNEKLFF.

The CDR3 is CASSDSGATDTQYF. The DNA of the CDR3 is TGTGCCAGCTCTGACTCAGGAGCCACAGATACGCAGTATTTT. The J gene is TRBJ2-3, the V gene TRBV18, with no clear D. The germline V and J ends were trimmed by 6 bases and 2 bases, with 12 bases remaining between them. The CDR3 runs to 14 residues. The germline V gene has CDR1 KGHSH and CDR2 LQKENI.

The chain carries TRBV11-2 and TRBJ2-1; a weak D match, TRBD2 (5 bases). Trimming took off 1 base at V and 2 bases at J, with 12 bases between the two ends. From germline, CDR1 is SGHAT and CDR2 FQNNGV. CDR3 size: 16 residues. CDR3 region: CASSLGNGSPYNEQFF. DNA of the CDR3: TGTGCCAGCAGCTTAGGGAATGGGAGCCCCTACAATGAGCAGTTCTTC.

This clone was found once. CDR3 DNA sequence: TGTGCCAGCAGCTTATCCGGCTCCGAGCAGTACTTC. Translated, it gives CASSLSGSEQYF. The V call is TRBV7-9, the J call TRBJ2-7; D is undetermined. The CDR3 spans 12 residues. CDR1 and CDR2 from the germline V gene are SEHNR and FQNEAQ (reference sequence). V lost 2 bases and J 6 bases, leaving 8 bases between the germline ends.

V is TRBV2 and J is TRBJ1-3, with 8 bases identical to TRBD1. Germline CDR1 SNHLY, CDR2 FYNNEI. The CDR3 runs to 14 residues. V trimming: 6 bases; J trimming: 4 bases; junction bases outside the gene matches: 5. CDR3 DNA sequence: TGTGCCAGCAGCACTGACAGGGGAGGAAACACCATATATTTT. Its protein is CASSTDRGGNTIYF.

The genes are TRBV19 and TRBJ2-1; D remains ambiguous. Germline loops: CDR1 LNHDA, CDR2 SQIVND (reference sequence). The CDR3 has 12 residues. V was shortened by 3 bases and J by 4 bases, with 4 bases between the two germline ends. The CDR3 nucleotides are TGTGCCAGTAGTATGGGGTACAATGAGCAGTTCTTC. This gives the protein CASSMGYNEQFF.

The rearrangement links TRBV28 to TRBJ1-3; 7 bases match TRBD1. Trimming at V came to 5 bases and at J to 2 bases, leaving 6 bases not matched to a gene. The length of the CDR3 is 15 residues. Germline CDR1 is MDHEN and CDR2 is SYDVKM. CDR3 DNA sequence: TGTGCCAGCAGTCCAAAAACAGGGGCTGGAAACACCATATATTTT. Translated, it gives CASSPKTGAGNTIYF. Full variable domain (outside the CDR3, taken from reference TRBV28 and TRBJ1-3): DVKVTQSSRYLVKRTGEKVFLECVQDMDHENMFWYRQDPGLGLRLIYFSYDVKMKEKGDIPEGYSVSREKKERFSLILESASTNQTSMYLCASSPKTGAGNTIYFGEGSWLTVV.

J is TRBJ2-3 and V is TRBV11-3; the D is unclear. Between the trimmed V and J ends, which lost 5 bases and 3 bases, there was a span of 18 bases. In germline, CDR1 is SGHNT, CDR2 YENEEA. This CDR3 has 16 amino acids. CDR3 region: CASSPIEAPFTDTQYF. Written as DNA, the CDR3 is TGTGCCAGCAGCCCTATAGAAGCCCCATTTACAGATACGCAGTATTTT. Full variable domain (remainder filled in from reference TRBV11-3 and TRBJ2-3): EAGVVQSPRYKIIEKKQPVAFWCNPISGHNTLYWYLQNLGQGPELLIRYENEEAVDDSQLPKDRFSAERLKGVDSTLKIQPAELGDSAVYLCASSPIEAPFTDTQYFGPGTRLTVL.

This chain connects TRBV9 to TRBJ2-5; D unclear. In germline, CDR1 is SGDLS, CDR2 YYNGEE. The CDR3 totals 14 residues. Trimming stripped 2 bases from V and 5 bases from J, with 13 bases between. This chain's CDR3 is CASSVSVYPETQYF. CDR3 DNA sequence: TGTGCCAGCAGCGTCTCCGTCTACCCTGAGACCCAGTACTTC.

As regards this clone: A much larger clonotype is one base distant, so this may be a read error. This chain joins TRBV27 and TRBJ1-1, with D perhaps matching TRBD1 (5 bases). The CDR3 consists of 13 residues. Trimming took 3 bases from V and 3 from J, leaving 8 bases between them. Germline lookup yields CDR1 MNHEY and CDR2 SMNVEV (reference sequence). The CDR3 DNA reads TGTGCCAGCAGTTTTGGCAGGGACACTGAAGCTTTCTTT. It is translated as CASSFGRDTEAFF.

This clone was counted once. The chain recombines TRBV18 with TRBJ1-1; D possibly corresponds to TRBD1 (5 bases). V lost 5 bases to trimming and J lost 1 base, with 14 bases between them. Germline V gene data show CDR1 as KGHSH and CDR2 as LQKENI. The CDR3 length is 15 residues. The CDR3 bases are TGTGCCAGCTCATCCCAGGGTTCTTCGAACACTGAAGCTTTCTTT. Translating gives CASSSQGSSNTEAFF.

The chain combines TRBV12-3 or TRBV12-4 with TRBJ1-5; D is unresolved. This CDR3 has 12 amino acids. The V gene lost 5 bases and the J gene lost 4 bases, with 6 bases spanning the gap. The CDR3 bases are TGTGCCAGCAGTCTCTATAATCAGCCCCAGCATTTT. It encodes CASSLYNQPQHF.

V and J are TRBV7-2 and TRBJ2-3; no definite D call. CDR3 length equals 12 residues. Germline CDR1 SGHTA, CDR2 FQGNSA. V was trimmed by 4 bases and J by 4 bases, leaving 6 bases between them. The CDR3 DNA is TGTGCCAGCAGCTCCTTGCCAGATACGCAGTATTTT. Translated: CASSSLPDTQYF.